The sequence of this T cell receptor (beta chain) was determined in a study of cytomegalovirus exposure and HLA in healthy donors (dated by TCRdb to about 2017). Regarding the complete study: According to an earlier analysis of several hundred of the donors, 150 million to 200 million T cells yielded roughly 100 million unique TCR beta sequences and about 280 Gb of sequence data. An early release that covered about 600 HLA-typed donors contained approximately 300 gigabases of sequencing data and 75 million to 100 million unique TCR sequences. Among roughly 400 genotyped donors of the cohort, an average of about 240,000 unique TCR beta nucleotide sequences was sequenced per donor, of which about 19% were non-productive. Class I and class II HLA loci were covered by the typing at four-digit resolution. The study aimed to test whether cataloging public T cell receptors could reveal signatures of past pathogen exposure. The number of typed donors differed by locus: about 620-640 for A, B, C, DRB1 and DQB1; 500 to 550 for DQA1; about 600 for DPA1; and around 450 for DPB1. An earlier analysis of 587 of the donors used high-throughput TCR beta sequencing to judge whether each TCR beta V gene segment behaved as functional or pseudogenic. To predict cytomegalovirus infection status, the study brought together high-throughput TCR immunosequencing, statistical association of individual TCRs with disease status, and machine learning. All discovery cohort repertoires had been generated on a single sequencing platform. Rather than drawing on any new phenotypic data, the later analysis identified candidate immune exposures from TCR beta sequences and the way those sequences occurred across donors. Roughly five DR-DQ haplotypes were treated as single units for association and clustering because of strong linkage in the cohort. In a later analysis, previously published TCR beta repertoires from 500 to 750 donors were re-analyzed and high-resolution HLA genotyping was added so that TCR occurrence patterns could be studied. In a later genetic analysis, genome-wide SNP genotypes for about three fifths of the 666 donors were used, and that subset was treated as a discovery cohort. Donor age, sex, ethnicity and CMV serostatus were compiled together with the repertoire data. The genetic ancestry cluster associated with self-reported Caucasian donors included 65% to 90% of the 398 genotyped donors. The study profiled the T cell repertoires of some 610 subjects by immunosequencing and related them to cytomegalovirus serostatus. Along with the roughly 670-subject first cohort, a separate validation cohort of over a hundred different subjects was used.

Trimming takes 8 bases off V and 0 bases off J; junction bases not matched to a gene: 13. From the cysteine up to the phenylalanine, the CDR3 has a length of 16 residues. The kept DNA is CDR3 alone, 48 bases in frame from the first base. From the germline V gene, CDR1 is SGHVS and CDR2 is FQNEAQ. Findings and caveats that apply to the study as a whole: The classifier was reported to diagnose cytomegalovirus status with high specificity and sensitivity in both the original and validation cohorts. Sequencing depth was assumed to be roughly uniform across donors in the presence/absence analyses, though that assumption may not hold. CMV serostatus was the only immune exposure information available for the cohort. Because counts were too low, about 18 rarely observed V segments, including chromosome 9 orphons, were excluded from the earlier analysis of about 500 of the donors. A later analysis found that TCR association rates varied across HLA loci, with DRB1 alleles showing the most associated TCRs and HLA-C alleles the fewest. Across donors, most TCR sequences were observed very rarely, whereas some public TCRs were present in many individuals. Most CMV-associated TCR beta chains appeared to be HLA-restricted in a later analysis, and the HLA associations seemed to be driven largely by CMV exposure. Broadly in line with IMGT annotations, most TCR beta V segments showed up in productive rearrangements about 87% or about 30% of the time in an earlier analysis of 587 of the donors. Correlated functional status among segregating V segments might reflect linkage disequilibrium, but an unknown experimental factor could not be ruled out. When HLA alleles, especially DR and DQ, strongly co-occurred, TCR associations were difficult to assign to individual alleles. In vitro tests confirmed that a few of the cytomegalovirus-associated TCR beta chains recognize cytomegalovirus antigens. Several of the top co-occurrence clusters appeared to be linked to parvovirus B19, influenza, CMV and Epstein-Barr virus, according to a later analysis. Compared with the approximately 670-donor mean, donors in an Asian-associated ancestry cluster had fewer N-insertions in productive TCRs, according to a later genetic analysis. In a later analysis, some 17,000 TCR beta sequences were associated with specific HLA alleles at a false discovery rate of 0.05. The authors suggested that the approach could potentially be extended to other disease states and immunological phenotypes. A further reported finding was that TCR beta sequences accurately predicted the HLA-A and HLA-B alleles for most subjects in the first cohort. A cluster of highly shared sequence variants was judged likely to represent a technical artifact of the sequencing pipeline. In the study, some 180 TCR beta chains were listed as associated with cytomegalovirus. Only TCR beta chains were sequenced in this cohort, and the absence of alpha or paired-chain data limited detectable features. Some IMGT-functional V segments, including TRBV6-2 and TRBV6-3, could not be told apart with the 87-base-pair reads, so those segments were excluded. In a later genetic analysis, a missense DCLRE1C variant was associated with V-gene and J-gene trimming of TCR beta chains, and the association was replicated in an independent cohort. HLA typing was unavailable for some donors at each locus, so association tests used only the typed subset. In a later analysis, HLA-associated TCR beta chains were found to be more clonally expanded and to have lower generation probabilities than equally common non-associated chains.

Libraries were prepared through the immunoSEQ multiplex PCR assay. For the multiplex PCR, a mixture combining 60 forward primers for TCR Vbeta segments and 13 reverse primers for TCR Jbeta segments was used. The CDR3 region of rearranged TCR beta genes was amplified from genomic DNA by a multiplex PCR assay. Amplified TCR beta libraries were sequenced as 87-base-pair reads on the Illumina HiSeq System. In the paper's pipeline: Across the 640 or so repertoires, a later analysis counted roughly 84 million unique TCR beta chains, around 11 million of which were shared by at least two donors. Raw reads were error-corrected and collapsed into unique sequences by a nearest-neighbor algorithm in which closely related sequences were merged to remove PCR and sequencing errors. To assign V, D and J gene segments, CDR3 sequences were aligned to IMGT reference sequences. For a sequence to be retained, a match of at least six nucleotides was required to both a V gene segment and a J gene segment. Rearrangements were classified as productive when the CDR3 lacked stop codons and remained in frame with V and J, and all other rearrangements were classified as non-productive. CDR3 was defined by IMGT convention, running from the second conserved V-encoded cysteine to the conserved J-encoded phenylalanine. In an earlier analysis of around 570 of the donors, sequences lacking an unambiguous match to a single V gene segment were excluded. An earlier analysis of 550 to 650 of the donors classified V segments as functional when productive rearrangements were above 56.7% and as segregating when the standard deviation between donors was above 5%. A statistical classification framework was built to diagnose cytomegalovirus status from the catalog of TCR beta chain sequences. A later analysis assigned V and J genes by comparing TCR nucleotide sequences with IMGT/GENE-DB human TR gene sequences. The TCRdist pipeline was used in a later analysis to assign CDR3 sequences and most-parsimonious VDJ recombination scenarios. A later analysis defined each TCR beta chain by its CDR3 amino acid sequence plus V-gene family, and excluded reads lacking a unique V-gene family. To address suspected cross-contamination and a sequencing artifact, a later analysis removed a few hundred highly shared, low-generation-probability nucleotide sequences. For each public chain, a later analysis derived a clonal expansion index from normalized ranks of inferred template counts within each repertoire. Generation probabilities in a later analysis came from a VDJ recombination model fitted to out-of-frame rearrangements, and those results were checked against IGoR. A later analysis scored TCR-TCR, TCR-HLA and TCR-CMV co-occurrence with hypergeometric tests, applying a repertoire-size bias correction to TCR pairs. False discovery rates were estimated in a later analysis by permuting HLA or CMV assignments 20 times. In a later analysis, co-occurring TCRs were grouped using DBSCAN, and TCRdist sequence similarity was added for clustering within HLA-allele-positive subsets. Co-occurrence clustering excluded repertoires with fewer than 30,000 or more than 120,000 public chains, plus five with anomalous nucleotide sharing. The source is immuneACCESS, and TCRdb retained only in-frame sequences with V and J called. Part of the clones is not carried over; for the studies checked, unresolved V genes explain less than half of this, and the remainder is unexplained. That table supplies the V and J calls and clone size; D and trimming were determined from the DNA. A total of about 110,000 clones appear in this sample, around 76% of them only once. The top ten constitute about 6.1% of the sample.

The cohort comprised some 730 healthy bone marrow donors. At the time of sampling, every cohort member was nominally healthy, though immune exposures that went unrecorded were likely present. The donor was CMV seropositive and belonged to the group of about 290 seropositive cohort members. A peripheral blood sample was collected from each donor, and TCR beta sequencing was performed on peripheral blood mononuclear cells. Genomic DNA was extracted from the blood cell samples with the Qiagen DNeasy Blood Extraction Kit. Points on this clone: Its cognate antigen has yet to be identified. No base-level quality is on record; no much larger clone is a single base apart.

The source material was PBMCs. Recombination connected TRBV7-8 to TRBJ2-7, with TRBD1 identical over 7 junction bases. This receptor was identified in a woman in her forties or fifties in good health and CMV-seropositive. The CDR3 reads CASQTPRQGISYEQYF. In nucleotides, the sequence is TGTGCCAGCCAAACCCCTCGACAGGGAATCTCCTACGAGCAGTACTTC.